This T cell receptor (beta chain) was sequenced during a study of T cell responses to AZD1222 COVID-19 vaccine. General observations from the study: Most donors were white British, females outnumbered males, and clonal diversity was possibly underestimated. Baseline seropositivity characterized only a handful of AZD1222 recipients.

Concerning this clone: Its antigen is not identified.

Germline values: CDR1 LNHDA, CDR2 SQIVND (reference sequence). V gave up 7 bases and J gave up 2 bases, with 19 bases separating them. This CDR3 has 16 residues. Repertoires were generated with immunoSEQ multiplex PCR, while TCRdb's copy carries only in-frame clones and drops some. The sample has roughly 140,000 clones, approximately 89% seen once. The material sequenced was peripheral blood, taken on day 0 of AZD1222 vaccination. The source of this sequence is an adult in good health. The chain recombines TRBV19 with TRBJ2-3, with D uncertain. The DNA of the CDR3 is TGTGCCAGTAACCACCCCCCGAGGAACTTCACAGATACGCAGTATTTT. Translating it yields CASNHPPRNFTDTQYF.